This T cell receptor beta chain derives from a study of blood T cell repertoires in COVID-19. The wider study: The cDNA or gDNA used as material had been derived from T cells, B-cell-depleted T cells, or PBMCs.

Those who participated ranged in age from roughly 18 to 90 years and resided in some 24 US areas. Membership in each cohort depended on participant-reported clinical history. V lost 4 bases and J 7 bases, leaving 13 bases between the germline ends. This CDR3 comprises 13 residues. CDR1 and CDR2 from the germline V gene are GTSNPN and SVGIG (reference sequence). Per the original data handling: Amplified reference gene primers provided the basis for estimating nucleated cell counts. The protocol was immunoSEQ multiplex PCR, while the TCRdb copy is restricted to in-frame clones and leaves out a portion. The V and J calls and the clone size are those of that table, but D and trimming were determined from the DNA. The sample records about 250,000 clones, around nine tenths being singletons.

V usage is TRBV30 and J usage is TRBJ1-4; no definite D call. The sequence derives from a woman in her forties who had been exposed to COVID-19. Input material: PBMCs or T cells enriched from blood (not recorded which). CDR3 sequence: CAWMGAWSEKLFF. The CDR3 bases are TGTGCCTGGATGGGAGCTTGGAGTGAAAAACTGTTTTTT.